The 24 T cell receptor beta chains in this list originate from one sample, sequenced in a study of T cells after yellow fever vaccination. MiXCR was run by TCRdb on the 5' RACE reads, yielding one entry per CDR3 protein. The data show hundreds of thousands of distinct CDR3 sequences, roughly 12% seen once. The source material was PBMCs, sampled on the day of the yellow fever booster vaccination. Receptors originate from a man in his thirties or forties who received the YFV17D yellow fever vaccine.

This chain uses TRBV2 with TRBJ2-3; 9 nucleotides line up with TRBD2. Trimming at V came to 10 bases and at J to 3 bases, leaving 20 bases not matched to a gene. The CDR3 covers 18 residues. CDR1 SNHLY and CDR2 FYNNEI come from the germline V gene. CDR3 nucleotides: TGTGCCACCACCTATGGAGCGGGGAGCGGGAGGTTTACAGATACGCAGTATTTT. Residues: CATTYGAGSGRFTDTQYF.

V gene TRBV11-2 combines with J gene TRBJ2-1; D not certain. The CDR3 consists of 13 residues. V lost 0 bases and J 12 bases, leaving 12 bases between the germline ends. The germline CDR1 and CDR2 sequences are SGHAT and FQNNGV. CDR3 DNA: TGTGCCAGCAGCTTAGAACGAGGCCCCCGGCAGTTCTTC. Translation gives CASSLERGPRQFF.

This clonotype was seen ten or more times. The rearrangement uses TRBV7-8 and TRBJ1-1, with D possibly matching TRBD1 (6 bases). Germline V gene sequence: CDR1 SGHVS, CDR2 FQNEAQ. CDR3 length: 15 residues. The V end was cut by 5 bases, the J end by 3 bases, with 16 bases between. The CDR3 here is CASSPSRGWDTEAFF. CDR3 bases: TGTGCCAGCAGCCCATCGAGGGGGTGGGACACTGAAGCTTTCTTT.

This clonotype came up a few times. V and J are TRBV10-3 and TRBJ1-1; D gene unclear. Trimming shortened V by 2 bases and J by 4 bases, and 11 bases separated the two germline ends. Germline V gene data show CDR1 as ENHRY and CDR2 as SYGVKD. The CDR3 is 14 amino acids. The CDR3 sequence is CAISEGVLGTEAFF. The CDR3 DNA is TGTGCCATCAGTGAGGGGGTTCTGGGCACTGAAGCTTTCTTT.

This clonotype was detected a few times. This chain connects TRBV18 to TRBJ2-1; 7 nucleotides match TRBD2. The J segment lost 7 bases and the V segment lost 6 bases, leaving 12 bases of the junction unmatched. CDR3 length equals 15 residues. Per germline, CDR1 KGHSH and CDR2 LQKENI. DNA of the CDR3: TGTGCCAGCTCCCCGGGGGGAGGAGTCTGGAATGAGCAGTTCTTC. This encodes CASSPGGGVWNEQFF. Supplemented by reference TRBV18 and TRBJ2-1, the full variable domain reads NAGVMQNPRHLVRRRGQEARLRCSPMKGHSHVYWYRQLPEEGLKFMVYLQKENIIDESGMPKERFSAEFPKEGPSILRIQQVVRGDSAAYFCASSPGGGVWNEQFFGPGTRLTVL.

This clonotype was picked up a small number of times. The chain carries TRBV6-2 or TRBV6-3 and TRBJ2-7; TRBD1 agrees at 7 bases. V was clipped by 2 bases and J by 4 bases; unmatched bases: 11. CDR1 is MNHEY and CDR2 is SVGEGT in the germline V gene. This CDR3 spans 16 amino acids. DNA of the CDR3: TGTGCCAGCAGTTACGGGTTCGGGAAACAGGGGTACGAGCAGTACTTC. Amino acid sequence: CASSYGFGKQGYEQYF.

The V gene is TRBV20-1, the J gene TRBJ2-7; a possible D gene is TRBD2 (6 bases). With 2 bases removed from V and 6 bases from J, the gap between germline ends came to 11 bases. Germline V CDR1 and CDR2: DFQATT, SNEGSKA (reference sequence). This CDR3 region has 12 residues. The chain's CDR3 is CSARFGTGEQYF. CDR3 in DNA: TGCAGTGCTAGATTCGGGACTGGCGAGCAGTACTTC.

This clonotype was seen only a few times. This chain links TRBV29-1 with TRBJ2-1; D ambiguous. With 4 bases removed from V and 7 bases from J, the gap between germline ends came to 11 bases. The CDR3 totals 12 residues. Germline V gene sequence: CDR1 SQVTM, CDR2 ANQGSEA. The CDR3 is CSVVQVRNEQFF. For the CDR3, the DNA is TGCAGCGTTGTGCAGGTCCGAAATGAGCAGTTCTTC.

This sequence joins TRBV5-1 and TRBJ2-1; 10 bases fit TRBD2. The CDR3 length is 17 residues. Germline values: CDR1 SGHRS, CDR2 YFSETQ. V dropped 0 bases and J dropped 6; count of bases not matched to a gene: 9. CDR3 sequence reads: CASSLAPSGRLGNEQFF. Written as DNA, the CDR3 is TGCGCCAGCAGCTTGGCCCCTAGCGGGAGATTGGGCAATGAGCAGTTCTTC.

The J gene is TRBJ1-4, the V gene TRBV6-5; perhaps TRBD1 as D (6 bases). CDR1 MNHEY and CDR2 SVGAGI come from the germline V gene. The CDR3 contains 15 residues. Trimming removed 0 bases at V and 6 bases at J, with 11 bases between. CDR3 in DNA: TGTGCCAGCAGTTACTCGTGGTCAGGGGATGAAAAACTGTTTTTT. Residues: CASSYSWSGDEKLFF.

This clonotype was observed a handful of times. The chain joins TRBV30 to TRBJ2-1; perhaps TRBD1 as D (5 bases). The CDR3 length is 16 residues. V gave up 4 bases and J gave up 0 bases, with 16 bases separating them. Germline V gives CDR1 GTSNPN, CDR2 SVGIG (reference sequence). CDR3 residues: CAWTPLGRSSYNEQFF. The CDR3 bases are TGTGCCTGGACCCCCCTGGGGCGGAGCTCCTACAATGAGCAGTTCTTC. The variable domain in full, with the rest retrieved from reference TRBV30 and TRBJ2-1, is SQTIHQWPATLVQPVGSPLSLECTVEGTSNPNLYWYRQAAGRGLQLLFYSVGIGQISSEVPQNLSASRPQDRQFILSSKKLLLSDSGFYLCAWTPLGRSSYNEQFFGPGTRLTVL.

This clonotype was recorded a few times. The J gene is TRBJ1-1, the V gene TRBV13, with TRBD1 matching over 7 bases. From germline, CDR1 is PRHDT and CDR2 FYEKMQ (reference sequence). The CDR3 is made up of 13 amino acids. Germline trimming cut 5 bases from V and 4 bases from J; bases unmatched to any gene: 4. CDR3 loop: CASSGDRSTEAFF. As DNA, the CDR3 is TGTGCCAGCAGCGGGGACAGATCCACTGAAGCTTTCTTT.

The chain recombines TRBV7-2 with TRBJ2-7, with D possibly TRBD2 on 8 matching bases. V was shortened by 5 bases and J by 7 bases, with 21 bases between the two germline ends. The CDR3 loop spans 15 amino acids. Germline-derived CDR1 and CDR2 are SGHTA and FQGNSA. CDR3 in amino acids: CASSPGTAGVVEQYF. CDR3 DNA: TGTGCCAGCAGCCCCGGGACAGCGGGAGTTGTTGAGCAGTACTTC.

This clonotype was found many times. This sequence joins TRBV12-3 or TRBV12-4 and TRBJ2-2; D is ambiguous. V lost 2 bases, J lost 1 base, and 5 bases lay in between. The CDR3 loop spans 14 amino acids. The CDR3, as DNA: TGTGCCAGCAGTTTATTAGGGAACACCGGGGAGCTGTTTTTT. Translating it yields CASSLLGNTGELFF.

This rearrangement joins TRBV28 to TRBJ1-6; D may be TRBD1 (6 bases). The CDR3 contains 17 residues. Trimming took 6 bases from V and 1 from J, leaving 16 bases between them. Germline CDR1 reads MDHEN; CDR2 reads SYDVKM. The CDR3 DNA sequence: TGTGCCAGCAGCGCAAGGGGGAGAGGGTCCTATAATTCACCCCTCCACTTT. Its protein product is CASSARGRGSYNSPLHF. Full variable domain (rest looked up from reference TRBV28 and TRBJ1-6): DVKVTQSSRYLVKRTGEKVFLECVQDMDHENMFWYRQDPGLGLRLIYFSYDVKMKEKGDIPEGYSVSREKKERFSLILESASTNQTSMYLCASSARGRGSYNSPLHFGNGTRLTVT.

The rearrangement links TRBV7-2 to TRBJ2-1, with D possibly matching TRBD1 (5 bases). CDR3 length equals 14 residues. Per the germline V gene, CDR1 is SGHTA and CDR2 is FQGNSA. The V gene lost 5 bases and the J gene lost 9 bases, with 17 bases spanning the gap. The CDR3 loop is CASSPGSQGVEQFF. The CDR3 nucleotides are TGTGCCAGCAGCCCTGGGTCCCAGGGCGTTGAGCAGTTCTTC. Drawing the rest from reference TRBV7-2 and TRBJ2-1, the complete variable domain is GAGVSQSPSNKVTEKGKDVELRCDPISGHTALYWYRQSLGQGLEFLIYFQGNSAPDKSGLPSDRFSAERTGGSVSTLTIQRTQQEDSAVYLCASSPGSQGVEQFFGPGTRLTVL.

This clonotype was seen many times. J is TRBJ2-7 and V is TRBV4-1, with D unclear. Trimming pared 1 base from V and 0 bases from J, leaving 10 bases between. Germline-derived CDR1 and CDR2 are MGHRA and YSYEKL. The CDR3 loop spans 15 amino acids. CDR3 sequence: CASSQAATISYEQYF. The CDR3 nucleotides read TGCGCCAGCAGCCAAGCCGCCACTATCTCCTACGAGCAGTACTTC.

The CDR3 sequence: CASSGDSPGREQYF. The DNA for the CDR3 is TGTGCCAGCTCAGGGGACAGCCCCGGCCGCGAGCAGTACTTC. The rearrangement joins TRBV18 to TRBJ2-7; 7 bases match TRBD1. Unmatched junction bases numbered 10, after V lost 5 bases and J lost 6 bases. The CDR3 sequence is 14 residues long. CDR1 and CDR2 (germline): KGHSH, LQKENI.

This clonotype was picked up a small number of times. This chain joins TRBV20-1 and TRBJ2-1, with 7 positions matching TRBD2. The V segment lost 6 bases and the J segment 7 bases; nucleotides outside the gene matches: 15. In germline, CDR1 is DFQATT, CDR2 SNEGSKA (reference sequence). The CDR3 runs to 15 residues. DNA of the CDR3: TGCAGTGCCTTAGGCCCCCGGACTAGGAGTAATGAGCAGTTCTTC. Translation gives CSALGPRTRSNEQFF.

In this sample, this clonotype turned up a few times. The chain joins TRBV5-1 to TRBJ2-1; the match to TRBD2 covers 9 bases. The CDR3 extends over 16 amino acids. The germline CDR1 and CDR2 sequences are SGHRS and YFSETQ. J gave up 1 base and V 2 bases, and 4 bases lay outside the gene matches. The CDR3 here is CASSFRLAESYNEQFF. The CDR3 DNA reads as TGCGCCAGCAGCTTCCGACTAGCGGAATCCTACAATGAGCAGTTCTTC.

This clonotype was seen at least ten times. The rearrangement uses TRBV12-5 and TRBJ2-5; no definite D call. The CDR3 is 11 residues long. CDR1 and CDR2 from the germline V gene are LGHNT and FRNRAP. V was shortened by 3 bases and J by 5 bases, with 4 bases between the two germline ends. The CDR3 sequence: CASGFGETQYF. CDR3 bases: TGTGCTAGTGGTTTTGGGGAGACCCAGTACTTC.

This clonotype has more than one count but fewer than ten. This rearrangement joins TRBV5-1 to TRBJ2-1; D might be TRBD2 (5 bases). Germline V lookup: CDR1 SGHRS, CDR2 YFSETQ. V dropped 1 base and J dropped 6 bases, with 11 bases sitting between them. This CDR3 has 14 residues. Written as DNA, the CDR3 is TGCGCCAGCAGCTTGAGTAGCGCCACCAATGAGCAGTTCTTC. This translates into CASSLSSATNEQFF.

This clonotype was seen a handful of times. V usage is TRBV18 and J usage is TRBJ2-2; D is possibly TRBD2 (6 bases). This CDR3 spans 19 amino acids. Deletions cut 2 bases from V and 5 bases from J, with 24 bases between. Germline V lookup: CDR1 KGHSH, CDR2 LQKENI. The CDR3 sequence is CASSPTPTFDGSGTGELFF. The DNA for the CDR3 is TGTGCCAGCTCACCAACCCCCACCTTTGACGGGAGCGGTACCGGGGAGCTGTTTTTT. Supplemented by reference TRBV18 and TRBJ2-2, the full variable domain reads NAGVMQNPRHLVRRRGQEARLRCSPMKGHSHVYWYRQLPEEGLKFMVYLQKENIIDESGMPKERFSAEFPKEGPSILRIQQVVRGDSAAYFCASSPTPTFDGSGTGELFFGEGSRLTVL.

In its sample, this clonotype was seen a few times. The chain has TRBV5-1 and TRBJ2-7, with 7 nucleotides matching TRBD2. Germline-derived CDR1 and CDR2 are SGHRS and YFSETQ. The CDR3 runs to 13 residues. With 2 bases clipped from V and 7 bases from J, the junction kept 6 bases outside the gene matches. The CDR3 spells CASSFRLAAEQYF. The CDR3 DNA reads TGCGCCAGCAGCTTTCGGCTAGCGGCGGAGCAGTACTTC.